A single sample is the source of the 8 T cell receptor beta chains below, sequenced in a study of cytomegalovirus exposure and HLA in healthy donors. 13 Jbeta primers and 60 Vbeta primers were used for the PCR. Libraries were prepared by immunoSEQ multiplex PCR; TCRdb keeps only in-frame clonotypes and omits some of them. The sample carries around 180,000 clones, 80% recorded once. The material sequenced was PBMCs. These receptors all stem from a man aged 30 to 45 in good health and CMV-seropositive.

The V and J genes are TRBV2 and TRBJ2-7; 7 positions match TRBD2. J gave up 5 bases and V 4 bases, and 8 bases lay outside the gene matches. This CDR3 has 14 amino acids. CDR1 and CDR2 from the germline V gene are SNHLY and FYNNEI. CDR3 DNA sequence: TGTGCCAGCAGTGGAGTCGGGAGCGGGGACGAGCAGTACTTC. Residues: CASSGVGSGDEQYF.

The J gene is TRBJ2-1, the V gene TRBV10-2; 10 bases match TRBD2. V trimming: 8 bases; J trimming: 6 bases; junction bases outside the gene matches: 10. The CDR3 extends over 15 amino acids. Per the germline V gene, CDR1 is WSHSY and CDR2 is SAAADI. The CDR3 coding sequence is TGCGCCAGCGAAGAGAATAGCGGGGGGATCAATGAGCAGTTCTTC. Protein product: CASEENSGGINEQFF.

This clone appeared a few times. The V call is TRBV27, the J call TRBJ2-3; a weak D match, TRBD1 (6 bases). Trimming took 8 bases from V and 1 from J, leaving 13 bases between them. Germline assignment: CDR1 MNHEY and CDR2 SMNVEV (reference sequence). This CDR3 is built from 14 residues. This chain's CDR3 is CASGGRRGTDTQYF. DNA of the CDR3: TGTGCCAGCGGGGGCCGCAGGGGCACAGATACGCAGTATTTT.

The V gene is TRBV18, the J gene TRBJ2-5; TRBD2 agrees at 7 bases. Germline CDR1 KGHSH, CDR2 LQKENI. V lost 2 bases to trimming and J lost 5 bases; unmatched junction nucleotides: 14. The CDR3 covers 17 residues. This CDR3 is CASSPNRGDSGVETQYF. CDR3 coding DNA: TGTGCCAGCTCACCAAATCGGGGGGACTCGGGCGTTGAGACCCAGTACTTC.

The rearrangement joins TRBV28 to TRBJ1-2; no firm D call. CDR1 MDHEN and CDR2 SYDVKM come from the germline V gene. CDR3 length: 13 residues. With 4 bases removed from V and 4 bases from J, the gap between germline ends came to 10 bases. CDR3 in DNA: TGTGCCAGCAGTTACGCCGAGGGCTATGGCTACACCTTC. The encoded protein is CASSYAEGYGYTF.

V is TRBV5-1 and J is TRBJ2-1, with 10 bases matching TRBD2. The CDR3 totals 16 residues. J was trimmed by 7 bases and V by 3 bases; bases with no gene match: 10. Looked up from germline, CDR1 is SGHRS and CDR2 is YFSETQ. Here the CDR3 reads CASSSILAGGRNEQFF. For the CDR3, the DNA is TGCGCCAGCAGCTCGATCTTAGCGGGGGGCAGAAATGAGCAGTTCTTC. Looking up the rest from reference TRBV5-1 and TRBJ2-1 gives the full variable domain: KAGVTQTPRYLIKTRGQQVTLSCSPISGHRSVSWYQQTPGQGLQFLFEYFSETQRNKGNFPGRFSGRQFSNSRSEMNVSTLELGDSALYLCASSSILAGGRNEQFFGPGTRLTVL.

The rearrangement uses TRBV28 and TRBJ1-5, with 7 bases lining up with TRBD1. The CDR3 contains 13 residues. Germline lookup yields CDR1 MDHEN and CDR2 SYDVKM. The CDR3 sequence is CGTGGRVNQPQHF. CDR3 bases: TGTGGGACAGGCGGTAGGGTCAATCAGCCCCAGCATTTT.

V usage is TRBV15 and J usage is TRBJ1-6, with D possibly being TRBD1 (5 bases). Per the germline V gene, CDR1 is LNHNV and CDR2 is YYDKDF (reference sequence). The CDR3 contains 12 residues. V lost 5 bases and J 13 bases, leaving 12 bases between the germline ends. CDR3 bases: TGTGCCACCAGCGGCGGGGGTTCCCCCCTCCACTTT. Translated: CATSGGGSPLHF.